The entry below gives a single T cell receptor beta chain sequence along with its context. Its antigen is not identified. The data are from a study of a mutant IDH1 vaccine in newly diagnosed glioma. Study-wide background: In some groups vaccination began 4-6 weeks post-radiotherapy; others received it with temozolomide. It was radiotherapy, temozolomide, or both that patients received previously, with most receiving both.

Produced via immunoSEQ multiplex PCR; TCRdb's table is partial and in-frame only. The sample holds about 69,000 clones, around 87% seen once. General study findings and limits: The authors found pseudoprogression apparently unrelated to changes in top peripheral T cell clonotypes.

Time point indicated: week 35, safety follow-up. A single vaccine dose contained 300 ug of mutant IDH1 20-mer peptide, and topical imiquimod was used with it. This CDR3 comprises 16 residues. The V gene end was trimmed by 4 bases and the J gene end by 5 bases; junction bases not matched to a gene: 7. CDR1 is SGHVS, CDR2 FQNEAQ, per germline. Sequencing was performed on PBMCs, taken from a glioma patient whose treatment included an IDH1 peptide vaccine. This rearrangement joins TRBV7-8 to TRBJ2-5; TRBD2 matches 13 bases. The receptor was isolated from a man between 25 and 39 years old with glioma. The chain's CDR3 is CASSYSGLAGAETQYF. The CDR3 DNA follows: TGTGCCAGCAGCTACTCAGGACTAGCGGGGGCCGAGACCCAGTACTTC.